This T cell receptor (beta chain) was recorded in a study of T cells in narcolepsy. Study summary: Healthy controls were enrolled alongside patients with narcolepsy type 1 or type 2.

Of note for this clone: Its antigen is undetermined.

Study outcomes and limitations: Autoreactive HCRT-specific and TRIB2-specific clonotypes were marked in same-patient CSF-versus-blood CD4+ comparisons. Blood of same and different patients, but not healthy controls, reportedly held recurring autoreactive clonotypes.

The protocol was immunoSEQ multiplex PCR, while the TCRdb copy is restricted to in-frame clones and leaves out a portion. The table lists roughly 25,000 clones, about 83% of them singletons. V shed 6 bases, J shed 6 bases, and the junction held 9 bases outside the gene matches. Germline V gives CDR1 MNHNS, CDR2 SASEGT. The CDR3 has 14 residues. The chain links TRBV6-1 to TRBJ1-1; 8 bases agree with TRBD1. Material for sequencing was CD45RA- memory CD4+ T cells from PBMCs. The TCR originated in a human donor with narcolepsy. CDR3 nucleotide sequence: TGTGCCAGCAGCCGGGGACAGGTGCGAGCTGAAGCTTTCTTT. This gives the protein CASSRGQVRAEAFF.